The sequence of this TCR beta chain was determined in a study of blood T cells in healthy people across ages (dated by TCRdb to between 2015 and 2016). Regarding the study in general: Template switching captured roughly one uniquely barcoded TCR beta cDNA molecule per two T cells in model experiments. Age-related changes in TCR beta repertoire diversity were measured in the study by deep sequencing normalized with unique cDNA molecular identifiers. The donors were split into four age groups: young (average around 15 years), middle-aged (about 40), aged (approximately 60) and long-lived (roughly 80). To avoid experimental bias, donors of different ages were distributed randomly across sequencing lanes. Two additional independent replicas of 1 million unique cDNA reads from the same blood draw were analyzed for two donors (one aged 18 to 30 and one aged 80 or older).

About this clonotype: It has no known antigen specificity. Base qualities are not at hand, and no much larger clone is one base apart.

V is pruned by 4 bases and J by 11 bases, leaving 18 bases of the junction without a gene match. CDR1 and CDR2 were assigned from the germline V gene as SGDLS and YYNGEE. The CDR3 runs 16 residues from the cysteine to the phenylalanine. Only CDR3 DNA is held: 48 bases, read in frame from base 1. Library preparation employed 5' RACE. TCRdb records Illumina HiSeq 2500 as the sequencer. A second about 7 to 12 cycle PCR used a sample-barcoded 5' primer and a J-beta primer mix. A template-switch 5' adaptor carrying 12 random nucleotides introduced a unique molecular identifier onto each TCR beta cDNA molecule. Each sample yielded at least 2.5 million CDR3-containing paired-end reads. All of the RNA was converted into first-strand cDNA using the Mint cDNA synthesis kit, with a TRBC-specific oligonucleotide serving as the primer. Following uracil-DNA glycosylase treatment, all cDNA underwent a first 18-cycle PCR with the universal primers M1SS and BC2_uni_R. In the paper's pipeline: Normalization of each sample was performed by random selection of 1 million high-quality reads, each carrying a distinct molecular identifier. Instead of being binned into consensus sequences, reads with shared molecular identifiers were discarded. MiTCR, set to a Q25 quality threshold and the strictest error-elimination algorithm, was used for CDR3 identification, clonotype clustering and error correction. A nonparametric unseen species model with Euler transformation was used to estimate a lower bound on total TCR beta diversity. The raw public data were reprocessed by TCRdb itself: fastp quality trimming at Q25, MiXCR clonotype calling, in-frame beta chains only. Here each entry gathers all rows of one CDR3 protein and keeps the most common genes and DNA. The V and J calls come from TCRdb's annotation, not from the publication. Here the sample has about 1,500,000 distinct CDR3 sequences; 40% to 50% occur a single time. Of the sample, roughly 7.7% falls within the top ten clones.

Donors were roughly 40 systemically healthy Caucasian individuals from Russia aged roughly 6 to 95 years. Approximately 10 milliliters of peripheral blood were collected from each donor into EDTA-treated Vacutainer tubes. Ficoll-Paque density-gradient centrifugation was used to isolate PBMCs, with at least 6.5 million per sample. Total RNA was extracted from PBMCs with Trizol reagent, with at least 6 micrograms obtained per sample. The percentages of naive CD45RAhigh/CD27high T cells were determined by flow cytometry on a PBMC aliquot from every donor. The study at large found these results: The percentage of naive T cells measured by flow cytometry correlated strongly with observed TCR beta diversity. Compared with the aged group, the long-lived group had more naive CD4+ T cells, fewer expanded clones and increased TCR diversity, suggesting age selection. Since profiling was done on bulk unsorted PBMCs, naive and antigen-experienced compartments could not be conclusively compared. Observed TCR beta diversity per million T cells fell roughly linearly with age, and a significant reduction was already apparent by age around 40. The CMV infection status of donors was not known, potentially confounding age-related changes in expanded clonotypes. Estimates of total diversity from one million sequenced T cells were regarded as lower bounds and underestimates.

The chain is encoded by TRBV9 joined to TRBJ2-5; 9 nucleotides in the junction match TRBD2. The source of this sequence is a woman under 30 in good health. Sequenced material: blood. The nucleotides are TGTGCCAGCAGCAAAGCGGGGGGTCCCCTTAGGAATGAGCAGTACTTC. The translation is CASSKAGGPLRNEQYF.